A single sample is the source of the 25 T cell receptor beta chains below, sequenced in a study of T cells after yellow fever vaccination. TCRdb redid the calling of the 5' RACE reads with MiXCR, one entry per CDR3 protein. Here the sample spans about 310,000 distinct CDR3 sequences, more than 3% being singletons. This specimen consisted of PBMCs, obtained on the day of the yellow fever booster vaccination. The receptors stem from a young man who received the YFV17D yellow fever vaccine.

This clonotype appeared many times. The chain has TRBV7-9 and TRBJ2-7; 7 bases agree with TRBD1. The CDR3 covers 14 residues. V lost 3 bases to trimming and J lost 7 bases; unmatched junction nucleotides: 9. The germline V gene encodes CDR1 SEHNR and CDR2 FQNEAQ (reference sequence). DNA for the CDR3: TGTGCCAGCAGCTTGGGCAGACAGGGATGGGAGCAGTACTTC. Encoded protein: CASSLGRQGWEQYF.

This clonotype appeared a few times. The chain uses TRBV7-2 and TRBJ2-2; maybe TRBD2 (6 bases). The CDR3 runs to 16 residues. Deletions cut 2 bases from V and 4 bases from J, with 14 bases between. Germline-derived CDR1 and CDR2 are SGHTA and FQGNSA. CDR3 protein: CASSLKSRGGTGELFF. DNA for the CDR3: TGTGCCAGCAGCTTAAAGTCTCGGGGAGGCACCGGGGAGCTGTTTTTT.

This clonotype was seen a few times. The chain has TRBV19 and TRBJ2-1, with D perhaps assigned TRBD1 or TRBD2 (5 bases each). CDR1 and CDR2 from the germline V gene are LNHDA and SQIVND (reference sequence). Trimming left V 6 bases short and J 4 bases short, with 19 bases between. This CDR3 is built from 16 residues. CDR3 amino acids: CASRNTEGRSYNEQFF. In nucleotides, the CDR3 is TGTGCCAGTAGGAACACTGAGGGGCGCTCTTACAATGAGCAGTTCTTC.

In its sample, this clonotype was seen a few times. The chain has TRBV9 and TRBJ2-2, with D unresolved. The germline V gene has CDR1 SGDLS and CDR2 YYNGEE. This CDR3 comprises 14 residues. Trimming removed 0 bases from V and 6 bases from J, with 9 bases in between. The CDR3 DNA reads TGTGCCAGCAGCGTAGAGTACGGGTCCGGGGAGCTGTTTTTT. Its protein product is CASSVEYGSGELFF.

The rearrangement joins TRBV7-9 to TRBJ2-7; no clear D. Trimming removed 5 bases from V and 0 bases from J, with 11 bases in between. CDR3 length equals 14 residues. Germline V gene lookup returns CDR1 SEHNR and CDR2 FQNEAQ (reference sequence). CDR3 nucleotides: TGTGCCAGCAGCGTTTCATGGAGCTCCTACGAGCAGTACTTC. It is translated as CASSVSWSSYEQYF.

The gene calls are TRBV19 and TRBJ2-7; a weak D match, TRBD2 (5 bases). The CDR3 is 14 residues long. Germline assignment: CDR1 LNHDA and CDR2 SQIVND (reference sequence). V lost 3 bases and J lost 0, with 9 bases in between. The CDR3 region is CASSILGSSYEQYF. The CDR3 region has the DNA TGTGCCAGTAGTATTTTGGGGAGCTCCTACGAGCAGTACTTC.

The rearrangement joins TRBV19 to TRBJ1-3; tentative D call: TRBD1 (6 bases). There are 15 residues in the CDR3. Germline CDR1 and CDR2: LNHDA and SQIVND (reference sequence). V gave up 5 bases and J gave up 2 bases, with 13 bases separating them. The chain's CDR3 is CASSGGTRPGNTIYF. CDR3 sequence (DNA): TGTGCCAGTAGTGGGGGGACAAGACCTGGAAACACCATATATTTT.

The rearrangement links TRBV9 to TRBJ1-2; D gene uncertain. From germline, CDR1 is SGDLS and CDR2 YYNGEE. This CDR3 has 18 residues. V was shortened by 1 base and J by 6 bases, with 25 bases between the two germline ends. CDR3 DNA: TGTGCCAGCAGCGTAAACTCAAAGGGCGGGATTGGTTGGGATGGCTACACCTTC. Translating it yields CASSVNSKGGIGWDGYTF.

A few counts support this clonotype. The chain recombines TRBV6-1 with TRBJ2-2, with 7 bases that match TRBD1. Per germline, CDR1 MNHNS and CDR2 SASEGT. V shed 6 bases and J 6 bases; nucleotides not matched to a gene: 16. CDR3 length equals 17 residues. This CDR3 is CASRPHVDRVRPGELFF. DNA of the CDR3: TGTGCCAGCAGGCCCCATGTAGACAGGGTACGGCCCGGGGAGCTGTTTTTT.

This clonotype was counted ten times or more. The chain links TRBV7-9 to TRBJ1-4; a possible D gene is TRBD1 (6 bases). CDR1 is SEHNR and CDR2 is FQNEAQ in the germline V gene (reference sequence). The V end lost 2 bases, the J end lost 0 bases, and 19 bases lay between the germline ends. This CDR3 region has 19 residues. CDR3 bases: TGTGCCAGCAGCTTACCCCCGACAGGTCCGGGATCAACTAATGAAAAACTGTTTTTT. Translating gives CASSLPPTGPGSTNEKLFF.

Many counts were recorded for this clonotype. The chain uses TRBV5-1 and TRBJ1-6; TRBD1 matches at 7 bases. V lost 5 bases, J lost 7 bases, and 3 bases stayed unmatched. This CDR3 is 13 amino acids long. CDR1 is SGHRS and CDR2 is YFSETQ in the germline V gene. The DNA for the CDR3 is TGCGCCAGCAGAGGGACAGACAATTCACCCCTCCACTTT. Translated: CASRGTDNSPLHF.

V usage is TRBV5-5 and J usage is TRBJ1-1; D call uncertain. CDR3 length: 11 residues. Trimming took off 4 bases at V and 6 bases at J, with 7 bases between the two ends. The V gene's germline CDR1 is SGHKS and CDR2 YYEKEE (reference sequence). The CDR3 nucleotides read TGTGCCAGCAGCAAAGGAGCTGAAGCTTTCTTT. It is translated as CASSKGAEAFF.

This clonotype was found many times. The chain is built from TRBV6-5 and TRBJ1-2; possibly TRBD1 for D (5 bases). CDR3 length: 13 residues. Deletions cut 2 bases from V and 4 bases from J, with 8 bases between. Germline V gene sequence: CDR1 MNHEY, CDR2 SVGAGI. CDR3 nucleotide sequence: TGTGCCAGCAGTTACCCAGACAGCTATGGCTACACCTTC. Amino acids: CASSYPDSYGYTF.

This clonotype has ten or more counts. The chain uses TRBV5-1 and TRBJ2-7, with D perhaps matching TRBD1 (5 bases). CDR3 length: 12 residues. V shed 0 bases and J shed 5 bases, with 6 bases lying between them. Germline V gene data show CDR1 as SGHRS and CDR2 as YFSETQ. CDR3 residues: CASSLVGDEQYF. CDR3 bases: TGCGCCAGCAGCTTGGTAGGGGACGAGCAGTACTTC.

This clonotype was picked up many times. CDR3 nucleotide sequence: TGTGCCAGCAGTTACTCTCGGGGCGATCAGCCCCAGCATTTT. The encoded protein is CASSYSRGDQPQHF. The chain couples TRBV6-5 to TRBJ1-5; D perhaps matches TRBD1 (5 bases). There are 14 residues in the CDR3. V was shortened by 0 bases and J by 5 bases, with 8 bases between the two germline ends. Germline-derived CDR1 and CDR2 are MNHEY and SVGAGI.

This clonotype was recorded at least ten times. This chain joins TRBV12-3 or TRBV12-4 and TRBJ2-2; 8 bases match TRBD2. J was trimmed by 1 base and V by 1 base; bases with no gene match: 2. The CDR3 loop spans 16 amino acids. The CDR3: CASSLGLAGNTGELFF. CDR3 nucleotides: TGTGCCAGCAGTTTAGGGCTAGCGGGGAACACCGGGGAGCTGTTTTTT.

This clonotype was detected ten times or more. CDR3 bases: TGTGCCAGCAGCTCAAGCGGCCCAAATAGGTTCTTC. It translates to CASSSSGPNRFF. The chain recombines TRBV7-2 with TRBJ2-1, with D possibly matching TRBD2 (5 bases). V was pared by 4 bases and J by 15 bases, with 16 bases between. The V gene's germline CDR1 is SGHTA and CDR2 FQGNSA. There are 12 residues in the CDR3. The whole variable domain, remainder taken from reference TRBV7-2 and TRBJ2-1, is GAGVSQSPSNKVTEKGKDVELRCDPISGHTALYWYRQSLGQGLEFLIYFQGNSAPDKSGLPSDRFSAERTGGSVSTLTIQRTQQEDSAVYLCASSSSGPNRFFGPGTRLTVL.

This clonotype was found many times. The V and J genes are TRBV18 and TRBJ1-5, with unresolved D. Trimming took 6 bases from V and 7 from J, leaving 13 bases between them. The CDR3 covers 13 residues. Germline values: CDR1 KGHSH, CDR2 LQKENI. As DNA, the CDR3 is TGTGCCAGCTCCTTCGGGCCCGGGCAGCCCCAGCATTTT. This codes for CASSFGPGQPQHF.

This clonotype appeared many times. The genes are TRBV7-3 and TRBJ2-7; D is unclear. CDR3 length: 13 amino acids. Germline V gives CDR1 SGHTA, CDR2 FQGTGA. Trimming pared 3 bases from V and 3 bases from J, leaving 9 bases between. CDR3 DNA: TGTGCCAGCAGCTTGGCAGCTAACTACGAGCAGTACTTC. It codes for CASSLAANYEQYF.

A word on this clonotype: A clone one base away is much larger, so this may be a read error. The chain employs TRBV28 and TRBJ2-7; maybe TRBD1 (6 bases). Per the germline V gene, CDR1 is MDHEN and CDR2 is SYDVKM. This CDR3 has 14 residues. Here the CDR3 DNA reads TGTGCCAGCAGCCCCCAGGGGATCACCTACGTGCAGTACGTC. Protein sequence: CASSPQGITYVQYV.

The V and J genes are TRBV24-1 and TRBJ2-1; unclear D gene. Germline V gene sequence: CDR1 KGHDR, CDR2 SFDVKD. The V end lost 4 bases, the J end lost 6 bases, and 12 bases lay between the germline ends. This CDR3 region has 14 residues. The CDR3 DNA reads TGTGCCACCAGTGAAGCTCTAGGTCTCAATGAGCAGTTCTTC. Its translation is CATSEALGLNEQFF.

This clonotype was seen more than once but under ten times. The chain is built from TRBV3-1 and TRBJ2-7, with 10 bases identical to TRBD2. Germline trimming cut 4 bases from V and 5 bases from J; bases unmatched to any gene: 5. This CDR3 is 14 amino acids long. Looked up from germline, CDR1 is LGHDT and CDR2 is YNNKEL (reference sequence). The CDR3 protein is CASSLASGGNEQYV. The DNA for the CDR3 is TGTGCCAGCAGCCTCGCTAGCGGGGGAAACGAGCAGTACGTC.

The table lists this clonotype with many counts. The J gene is TRBJ2-4, the V gene TRBV7-8; 8 bases match TRBD1. Germline assignment: CDR1 SGHVS and CDR2 FQNEAQ. The CDR3 contains 14 residues. V lost 5 bases to trimming and J lost 4 bases; unmatched junction nucleotides: 4. CDR3 sequence (DNA): TGTGCCAGCAGCAGCTGGACAGGGAAAAACATTCAGTACTTC. Translating gives CASSSWTGKNIQYF. Together with reference TRBV7-8 and TRBJ2-4, the CDR3 gives the full variable domain: GAGVSQSPRYKVAKRGQDVALRCDPISGHVSLFWYQQALGQGPEFLTYFQNEAQLDKSGLPSDRFFAERPEGSVSTLKIQRTQQEDSAVYLCASSSWTGKNIQYFGAGTRLSVL.

The chain recombines TRBV7-2 with TRBJ2-5, with D unclear. This CDR3 contains 14 residues. Germline CDR1 reads SGHTA; CDR2 reads FQGNSA. V was cut by 2 bases and J by 2 bases, with 9 bases left in between. CDR3 region: CASSLFRGQETQYF. In nucleotides, the CDR3 is TGTGCCAGCAGCTTATTTCGTGGGCAAGAGACCCAGTACTTC. The full variable domain, with the rest looked up from reference TRBV7-2 and TRBJ2-5, is GAGVSQSPSNKVTEKGKDVELRCDPISGHTALYWYRQSLGQGLEFLIYFQGNSAPDKSGLPSDRFSAERTGGSVSTLTIQRTQQEDSAVYLCASSLFRGQETQYFGPGTRLLVL.

V and J are TRBV7-6 and TRBJ1-4; no definite D call. Trimming took off 2 bases at V and 7 bases at J, with 2 bases between the two ends. Germline CDR1 SGHVS, CDR2 FNYEAQ. The CDR3 has 11 residues. This chain's CDR3 is CASSLSEKLFF. CDR3 DNA: TGTGCCAGCAGCTTATCTGAAAAACTGTTTTTT.